Shown below are 24 T cell receptor beta chains from a single sample sequenced in a study of control samples from healthy donors and cancer patients. Sequencing used immunoSEQ multiplex PCR; TCRdb keeps in-frame clones, though not all of them. The data show some 150,000 clones, with roughly 95% seen just once and 4.1% held by the top ten. Sequences were obtained from blood. The receptors derive from a woman aged 55-69 years in good health.

The chain has TRBV11-2 and TRBJ2-1; 9 bases align to TRBD2. The CDR3 spans 17 residues. Germline V lookup: CDR1 SGHAT, CDR2 FQNNGV. V lost 1 base and J lost 5; bases outside the gene matches: 9. This CDR3 reads CASSLGRGGRGDNEQFF. The CDR3 nucleotides are TGTGCCAGCAGCTTAGGGCGGGGGGGCCGAGGCGACAATGAGCAGTTCTTC. The full variable domain, its missing parts supplied by reference TRBV11-2 and TRBJ2-1, is EAGVAQSPRYKIIEKRQSVAFWCNPISGHATLYWYQQILGQGPKLLIQFQNNGVVDDSQLPKDRFSAERLKGVDSTLKIQPAKLEDSAVYLCASSLGRGGRGDNEQFFGPGTRLTVL.

This clone was found once. V and J are TRBV24-1 and TRBJ2-3; D unclear. The CDR3 sequence is 13 residues long. V gave up 4 bases and J gave up 2 bases, with 6 bases separating them. CDR1 KGHDR and CDR2 SFDVKD come from the germline V gene. This CDR3 is CATSDYDTDTQYF. The CDR3 nucleotides read TGTGCCACCAGTGACTACGACACAGATACGCAGTATTTT.

The chain uses TRBV6-2 or TRBV6-3 and TRBJ2-2; 8 bases fit TRBD1. Germline V lookup: CDR1 MNHEY, CDR2 SVGEGT. V lost 4 bases and J lost 5; bases outside the gene matches: 6. The CDR3 contains 15 residues. The CDR3 protein is CASSSINRGTGELFF. In nucleotides, the CDR3 is TGTGCCAGCAGTTCCATAAACAGGGGGACCGGGGAGCTGTTTTTT.

The chain combines TRBV6-2 or TRBV6-3 with TRBJ1-1, with D uncertain. CDR3 length equals 12 residues. The germline CDR1 and CDR2 sequences are MNHEY and SVGEGT. Trimming took 5 bases from V and 9 from J, leaving 13 bases between them. The CDR3, as DNA: TGTGCCAGCAGTCACGACTGGATACAAGCTTTCTTT. It codes for CASSHDWIQAFF.

The chain combines TRBV6-5 with TRBJ1-5, with 7 bases that match TRBD1. The V and J ends lost 6 bases and 2 bases, in that order; junction bases with no gene match: 7. CDR3 length equals 15 residues. Germline CDR1 is MNHEY and CDR2 is SVGAGI. CDR3 DNA sequence: TGTGCCAGCAGGTTTCCTCAGGGGGGCAATCAGCCCCAGCATTTT. It codes for CASRFPQGGNQPQHF.

The genes are TRBV6-5 and TRBJ2-6; the match to TRBD2 covers 7 bases. Germline values: CDR1 MNHEY, CDR2 SVGAGI. The CDR3 runs 14 residues. J lost 3 bases, V lost 9 bases, and 5 bases had no gene match. CDR3 protein: CASGRAFGANVLTF. The CDR3 region has the DNA TGTGCCAGTGGGAGGGCGTTTGGGGCCAACGTCCTGACTTTC.

This clone was seen only once. V gene TRBV9 combines with J gene TRBJ1-5, with a tentative D call TRBD1 (5 bases). The CDR3 consists of 15 residues. The germline CDR1 and CDR2 sequences are SGDLS and YYNGEE. Trimming took off 0 bases at V and 5 bases at J, with 12 bases between the two ends. CDR3 DNA: TGTGCCAGCAGCGTAGGGACATCCCTCTATCAGCCCCAGCATTTT. Its translation: CASSVGTSLYQPQHF.

The chain recombines TRBV6-1 with TRBJ1-4; perhaps TRBD1 as D (5 bases). The CDR3 runs to 15 residues. V lost 1 base to trimming and J lost 4 bases, with 10 bases between them. Germline CDR1 MNHNS, CDR2 SASEGT. The CDR3 DNA reads TGTGCCAGCAGTGAAGTTGGGGCTCTTAATGAAAAACTGTTTTTT. Protein sequence: CASSEVGALNEKLFF.

This clone was detected only a few times. This chain uses TRBV18 with TRBJ2-2; D is unclear. The germline V gene has CDR1 KGHSH and CDR2 LQKENI. Trimming cost V 2 bases and J 1 base, with 2 bases left between them. This CDR3 is built from 13 residues. CDR3 sequence (DNA): TGTGCCAGCTCACCAGAGAACACCGGGGAGCTGTTTTTT. This gives the protein CASSPENTGELFF. The full variable domain, rest sourced from reference TRBV18 and TRBJ2-2, is NAGVMQNPRHLVRRRGQEARLRCSPMKGHSHVYWYRQLPEEGLKFMVYLQKENIIDESGMPKERFSAEFPKEGPSILRIQQVVRGDSAAYFCASSPENTGELFFGEGSRLTVL.

The rearrangement links TRBV6-5 to TRBJ1-5, with 7 bases matching TRBD1. The CDR3 has 15 amino acids. The junction had 5 bases not matched to a gene; V was cut back by 5 bases and J by 1 base. Germline CDR1 reads MNHEY; CDR2 reads SVGAGI. The CDR3 bases are TGTGCCAGCAGTCAGGTGGGACAGAGCAATCAGCCCCAGCATTTT. This gives the protein CASSQVGQSNQPQHF.

In this sample, this clone turned up once. The chain employs TRBV6-2 or TRBV6-3 and TRBJ2-3; 11 bases are shared with TRBD2. This CDR3 is 15 amino acids long. Trimming cost V 5 bases and J 11 bases; bases outside gene matches: 12. Germline V gene data show CDR1 as MNHEY and CDR2 as SVGEGT. The DNA for the CDR3 is TGTGCCAGCAGTCTTCTAGCGGGGGGCACGGACTTGCAGTATTTT. Amino acids: CASSLLAGGTDLQYF.

The V gene is TRBV6-6, the J gene TRBJ2-3, with 9 bases matching TRBD2. The germline V gene encodes CDR1 MNHNY and CDR2 SVGAGI (reference sequence). This CDR3 is built from 16 residues. V dropped 5 bases and J dropped 2; count of bases not matched to a gene: 8. The CDR3 protein is CASSSGGYPNTDTQYF. Here the CDR3 DNA reads TGTGCCAGCAGTAGCGGGGGGTATCCTAACACAGATACGCAGTATTTT.

Only one count was recorded for this clone. The chain combines TRBV9 with TRBJ1-1; 10 positions match TRBD1. Per the germline V gene, CDR1 is SGDLS and CDR2 is YYNGEE. Germline trimming cut 0 bases from V and 5 bases from J; bases unmatched to any gene: 7. The CDR3 extends over 16 amino acids. CDR3 nucleotide sequence: TGTGCCAGCAGCGTAGCGCCCGGGACAGGGGTAACTGAAGCTTTCTTT. Translating gives CASSVAPGTGVTEAFF.

This clone showed up just once. The rearrangement links TRBV7-3 to TRBJ1-1; TRBD1 aligns across 11 bases. Germline CDR1 reads SGHTA; CDR2 reads FQGTGA. V gave up 2 bases and J gave up 4 bases; unmatched junction bases: 12. The CDR3 has 18 amino acids. CDR3 DNA: TGTGCCAGCAGCTTATATGGAGTCGGTGGGACAGGGGGCACTGAAGCTTTCTTT. Translation gives CASSLYGVGGTGGTEAFF.

The chain has TRBV18 and TRBJ1-6; D remains unclear. There are 16 residues in the CDR3. The V gene lost 1 base and the J gene lost 6 bases, with 13 bases spanning the gap. Germline V gene lookup returns CDR1 KGHSH and CDR2 LQKENI. Here the CDR3 reads CASSPQAITSNSPLHF. CDR3 coding DNA: TGTGCCAGCTCACCACAGGCCATCACATCTAATTCACCCCTCCACTTT.

The rearrangement links TRBV5-1 to TRBJ2-1; TRBD2 is a possible D gene (7 bases). Germline CDR1 SGHRS, CDR2 YFSETQ. V was shortened by 6 bases and J by 7 bases, with 17 bases between the two germline ends. This CDR3 region has 14 residues. This CDR3 reads CASKTLGGANEQFF. The DNA of the CDR3 is TGCGCCAGCAAAACTTTAGGGGGGGCAAATGAGCAGTTCTTC. Full variable domain (outside the CDR3, taken from reference TRBV5-1 and TRBJ2-1): KAGVTQTPRYLIKTRGQQVTLSCSPISGHRSVSWYQQTPGQGLQFLFEYFSETQRNKGNFPGRFSGRQFSNSRSEMNVSTLELGDSALYLCASKTLGGANEQFFGPGTRLTVL.

With respect to this clone: The same CDR3 is also encoded by other DNA sequences in this sample. This chain connects TRBV9 to TRBJ1-1; no clear D. The V end lost 0 bases, the J end lost 0 bases, and 6 bases lay between the germline ends. The germline V gene has CDR1 SGDLS and CDR2 YYNGEE. This CDR3 is 14 amino acids long. The DNA for the CDR3 is TGTGCCAGCAGCGTAGGGCAGATGAACACTGAAGCTTTCTTT. This encodes CASSVGQMNTEAFF.

The chain recombines TRBV15 with TRBJ1-1, with D tentatively TRBD1 (6 bases). Germline loops: CDR1 LNHNV, CDR2 YYDKDF (reference sequence). The CDR3 length is 18 residues. The V end was cut by 0 bases, the J end by 4 bases, with 21 bases between. In DNA form, the CDR3 reads TGTGCCACCAGCAGAGAAAAGCCTTTTCAGGGGTCGACCACTGAAGCTTTCTTT. It codes for CATSREKPFQGSTTEAFF. Combining the CDR3 with reference TRBV15 and TRBJ1-1 gives the whole variable domain DAMVIQNPRYQVTQFGKPVTLSCSQTLNHNVMYWYQQKSSQAPKLLFHYYDKDFNNEADTPDNFQSRRPNTSFCFLDIRSPGLGDTAMYLCATSREKPFQGSTTEAFFGQGTRLTVV.

The V call is TRBV2, the J call TRBJ2-7; a possible D gene is TRBD2 (6 bases). This CDR3 contains 12 residues. The V and J ends lost 5 bases and 5 bases respectively, with 10 bases between them. From germline, CDR1 is SNHLY and CDR2 FYNNEI. DNA for the CDR3: TGTGCCAGCAGTAGGGACTTAGACGAGCAGTACTTC. Its translation: CASSRDLDEQYF.

V usage is TRBV5-1 and J usage is TRBJ2-1; possibly TRBD1 or TRBD2 for D (6 bases each). CDR1 and CDR2 from the germline V gene are SGHRS and YFSETQ. V lost 7 bases and J 1 base, leaving 12 bases between the germline ends. CDR3 length: 14 amino acids. The DNA of the CDR3 is TGCGCCAGCGAGAAAGGGGGGTCCTACAATGAGCAGTTCTTC. Translated, it gives CASEKGGSYNEQFF.

The V call is TRBV7-9, the J call TRBJ1-3; no definite D call. The length of the CDR3 is 11 residues. The germline CDR1 and CDR2 sequences are SEHNR and FQNEAQ (reference sequence). V was clipped by 1 base and J by 14 bases, with 9 bases between them. The CDR3 protein is CASSLGADLYF. CDR3 DNA: TGTGCCAGCAGCTTAGGGGCAGATTTATATTTT.

The chain has TRBV2 and TRBJ1-6, with D unclear. This CDR3 contains 13 residues. The V end was cut by 8 bases, the J end by 3 bases, with 8 bases between. Germline V gene sequence: CDR1 SNHLY, CDR2 FYNNEI. The CDR3 region is CASCFDYNSPLHF. CDR3 bases: TGTGCCAGCTGCTTCGACTATAATTCACCCCTCCACTTT.

V is TRBV3-1 (or the pseudogene TRBV3-2) and J is TRBJ1-1, with 7 bases fitting TRBD1. Germline V gene sequence: CDR1 LGHDT, CDR2 YNNKEL (reference sequence). Unmatched junction bases numbered 4, after V lost 2 bases and J lost 1 base. The CDR3 spans 15 residues. CDR3 sequence (DNA): TGTGCCAGCAGCCAAAGGGGACAGCCGAACACTGAAGCTTTCTTT. Translating it yields CASSQRGQPNTEAFF.

The chain uses TRBV7-9 and TRBJ2-1; D is perhaps TRBD1 or TRBD2 (5 bases each). The CDR3 is 15 residues long. Trimming took off 3 bases at V and 4 bases at J, with 13 bases between the two ends. Germline V gene sequence: CDR1 SEHNR, CDR2 FQNEAQ (reference sequence). The CDR3 coding sequence is TGTGCCAGCAGCTTTCGGGGCTCCGGGTACAATGAGCAGTTCTTC. Amino acid sequence: CASSFRGSGYNEQFF.